Listed below are T cell receptor beta chains from one sample, sequenced in a study of beta chain features in type 1 diabetes. The assay was immunoSEQ multiplex PCR, and TCRdb's table has in-frame clones only and misses some. The table includes fewer than 650,000 clones, 15% detected once. The sample comprised naive CD4+ T cells from blood. These receptors all stem from a man between 18 and 29 years old in good health. Each CDR3 is given with its conserved first and last residue. Fields, in order: V gene, J gene, CDR3 protein.

V: TRBV10-3; J: TRBJ1-2; CDR3: CAISGPMGQEVLGYTF
V: TRBV7-2; J: TRBJ1-2; CDR3: CASSLPGTGIGYTF
V: TRBV4-1; J: TRBJ2-1; CDR3: CASRATTSYNEQFF
V: TRBV29-1; J: TRBJ2-1; CDR3: CSVDLRRGGGSDEQFF
V: TRBV5-1; J: TRBJ2-7; CDR3: CASSLAPGYEQYF
V: TRBV7-2; J: TRBJ2-7; CDR3: CASSFTAASYEQYF
V: TRBV6-6; J: TRBJ2-6; CDR3: CASSRGNSGANVLTF
V: TRBV18; J: TRBJ1-4; CDR3: CASSPQSGRASNEKLFF
V: TRBV14; J: TRBJ2-2; CDR3: CASSQGLARGTGELFF
V: TRBV7-9; J: TRBJ2-5; CDR3: CASSRRLAGGPSETQYF
V: TRBV10-3; J: TRBJ1-2; CDR3: CAISEGNRLNYGYTF
V: TRBV7-2; J: TRBJ1-5; CDR3: CASSLATNSWGQPQHF
V: TRBV7-3; J: TRBJ2-3; CDR3: CASSSSGGTDTQYF
V: TRBV7-2; J: TRBJ2-2; CDR3: CASSLDRVGTGELFF
V: TRBV10-3; J: TRBJ1-1; CDR3: CAISGGENTEAFF
V: TRBV4-1; J: TRBJ1-3; CDR3: CASSQAVLRTGGTGNTIYF
V: TRBV7-2; J: TRBJ1-2; CDR3: CASSIYSYGYTF
V: TRBV28; J: TRBJ2-5; CDR3: CASSLSRLGARETQYF
V: TRBV5-1; J: TRBJ1-6; CDR3: CASSLLSGDHSPLHF
V: TRBV2; J: TRBJ1-5; CDR3: CASSPGQEGQPQHF
V: TRBV7-9; J: -; CDR3: CASSRQGYEQYF
V: TRBV5-1; J: TRBJ1-2; CDR3: CASSLGADSYGYTF
V: TRBV7-9; J: TRBJ1-2; CDR3: CASSFGGYYGYTF
V: TRBV6-6; J: TRBJ1-6; CDR3: CATLQGSSYNSPLHF
V: TRBV10-3; J: TRBJ2-3; CDR3: CATRTEQPTDTQYF
V: TRBV28; J: TRBJ1-6; CDR3: CASSFWDSYNSPLHF
V: TRBV6-5; J: TRBJ2-7; CDR3: CASSYSGTGEYEQYF
V: TRBV12-1; J: TRBJ2-1; CDR3: CASSYTGTSGTISYNEQFF
V: TRBV7-9; J: TRBJ1-2; CDR3: CASSLAGDNYGYTF
V: TRBV7-2; J: TRBJ2-3; CDR3: CASSFDPTPTQYF
V: TRBV7-3; J: TRBJ2-6; CDR3: CASSLRGRAGANVLTF
V: TRBV5-1; J: TRBJ2-7; CDR3: CASSLFTQGTYEQYF
V: TRBV27; J: TRBJ2-7; CDR3: CASSPPTGQGRYEQYF
V: TRBV4-1; J: TRBJ2-1; CDR3: CASSQGIGSSYNEQFF
V: TRBV4-2; J: TRBJ2-5; CDR3: CASSQGTSGGSAQETQYF
V: TRBV10-3; J: TRBJ2-7; CDR3: CAIRTRRDEQYF
V: TRBV10-3; J: TRBJ2-5; CDR3: CAISGRSGETQYF
V: TRBV5-6; J: TRBJ2-7; CDR3: CASSLPLRTLGEQYF
V: TRBV10-3; J: TRBJ2-5; CDR3: CAISESPSQGGETQYF
V: TRBV9; J: TRBJ2-5; CDR3: CASSVAGETQYF
V: TRBV5-6; J: TRBJ1-2; CDR3: CASSFRGSNYGYTF
V: TRBV6-5; J: TRBJ1-2; CDR3: CASKLTDNYGYTF
V: TRBV7-2; J: TRBJ1-6; CDR3: CASSLGLYRGGNSPLHF
V: TRBV14; J: TRBJ2-1; CDR3: CASSQIGTSGGVTPSTEQFF
V: TRBV7-9; J: TRBJ2-7; CDR3: CASSSAGIYEQYF
V: TRBV18; J: TRBJ2-6; CDR3: CASSPGTASGFGANVLTF
V: TRBV29-1; J: TRBJ1-2; CDR3: CSVVSGYTF
V: TRBV6-5; J: TRBJ2-7; CDR3: CASSYRDIPSYEQYF
V: TRBV28; J: TRBJ2-7; CDR3: CASFGTSGSGEQYF
V: TRBV7-9; J: TRBJ2-7; CDR3: CASSLAWEKVYEQYF
V: TRBV19; J: TRBJ2-7; CDR3: CGTSSIPGSPRGEQYF
V: TRBV18; J: TRBJ2-5; CDR3: CASSPPAETQYF
V: TRBV6-5; J: TRBJ1-3; CDR3: CASSYSAQGGNTIYF